Sequencing of this T cell receptor (beta chain) was carried out in a study of T-cell memory formation after mild COVID-19. Study information: Clustering of TCRs was largely donor specific.

TCRdb reprocessed the 5' RACE reads via MiXCR and lists one record per CDR3 protein. The sample contains 90,000 to 120,000 distinct CDR3 sequences, more than 9.5% of which appear only once. Only a few counts were recorded for this clonotype. The target antigen is unknown. Findings and limits, study-wide: Specificity for SARS-CoV-2 was not confirmed among the second-wave clones peaking on day 37. Cross-reactive memory apparently joined, as some responding clones appeared in pre-infection memory. Clones contracting day 15 to 85 were balanced CD4/CD8; later expanders leaned CD4+.

Germline lookup yields CDR1 DFQATT and CDR2 SNEGSKA (reference sequence). The CDR3 runs to 16 residues. V was clipped by 0 bases and J by 3 bases, with 15 bases between them. Sequences were obtained from PBMCs or a T cell subset sorted from them (not recorded which). This chain joins TRBV20-1 and TRBJ2-1; D is possibly TRBD1 (6 bases). This TCR was recovered from a young man who had mild COVID-19 (a few samples of this study predate the infection). Cell type and time point are not known. The CDR3 loop reads CSARDFVQGIYNEQFF. CDR3 sequence (DNA): TGCAGTGCTAGAGATTTTGTCCAGGGGATCTACAATGAGCAGTTCTTC.